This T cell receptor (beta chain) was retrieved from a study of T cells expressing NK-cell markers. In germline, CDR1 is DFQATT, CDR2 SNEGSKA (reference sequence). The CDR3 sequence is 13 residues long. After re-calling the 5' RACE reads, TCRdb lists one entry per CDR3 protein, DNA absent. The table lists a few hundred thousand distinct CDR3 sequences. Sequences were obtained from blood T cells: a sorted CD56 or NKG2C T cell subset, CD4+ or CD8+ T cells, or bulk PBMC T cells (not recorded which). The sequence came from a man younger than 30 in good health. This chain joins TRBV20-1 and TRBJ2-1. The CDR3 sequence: CSAQTHLYNEQFF.